This T cell receptor beta chain was captured in a study of metastatic and nonmetastatic thyroid tumors. Nobody among the patients had been given any treatment before thyroid surgery. The CDR3 loop spans 15 amino acids. CDR1 is SGHRS and CDR2 is YFSETQ in the germline V gene. V was trimmed by 4 bases and J by 7 bases, leaving 17 bases between them. TCRdb re-analyzed the PCR reads using MiXCR. Among some 13,000 clones listed, 9.5% to 15% were seen once. The source material was blood. The chain has TRBV5-1 and TRBJ2-2, with no clear D. This sequence originates from a female donor with papillary thyroid cancer or a benign thyroid nodule (not recorded which). Some clones in this sample may be carry-over from other donors' samples. CDR3 sequence (DNA): TGCGCCAGCAGCCATCGCAGTACTGGAGTCGGGGAGCTGTTTTTT. It translates to CASSHRSTGVGELFF.